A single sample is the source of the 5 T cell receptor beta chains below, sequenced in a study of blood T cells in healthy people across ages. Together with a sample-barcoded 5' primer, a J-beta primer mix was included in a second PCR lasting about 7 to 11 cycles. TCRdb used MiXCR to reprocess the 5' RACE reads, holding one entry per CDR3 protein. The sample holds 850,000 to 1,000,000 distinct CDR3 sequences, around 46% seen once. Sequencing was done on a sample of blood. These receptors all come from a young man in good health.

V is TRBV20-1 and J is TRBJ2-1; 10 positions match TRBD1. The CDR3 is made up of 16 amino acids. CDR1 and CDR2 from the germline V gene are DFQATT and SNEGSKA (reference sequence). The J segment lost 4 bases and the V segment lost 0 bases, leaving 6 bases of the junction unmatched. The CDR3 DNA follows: TGCAGTGCTAGAGATCGGGGACAGGGGATGTACAATGAGCAGTTCTTC. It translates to CSARDRGQGMYNEQFF.

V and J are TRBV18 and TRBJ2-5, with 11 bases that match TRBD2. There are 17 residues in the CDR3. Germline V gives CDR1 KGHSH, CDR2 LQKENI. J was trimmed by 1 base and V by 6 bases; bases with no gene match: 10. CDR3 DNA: TGTGCCAGCTCCACGCCCCGGGGACTAGCGGCCCAAGAGACCCAGTACTTC. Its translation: CASSTPRGLAAQETQYF.

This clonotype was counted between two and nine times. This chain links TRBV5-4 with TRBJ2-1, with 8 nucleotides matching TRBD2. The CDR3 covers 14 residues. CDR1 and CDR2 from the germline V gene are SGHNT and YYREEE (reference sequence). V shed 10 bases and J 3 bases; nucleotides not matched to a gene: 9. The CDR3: CALYGGGRYNEQFF. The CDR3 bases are TGTGCCCTTTACGGCGGGGGGCGCTACAATGAGCAGTTCTTC.

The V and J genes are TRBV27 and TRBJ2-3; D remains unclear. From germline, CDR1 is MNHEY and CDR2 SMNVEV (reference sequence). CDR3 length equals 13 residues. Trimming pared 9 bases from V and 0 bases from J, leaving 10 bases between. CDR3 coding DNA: TGTGCCAGAAGTACGTCTAGCACAGATACGCAGTATTTT. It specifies CARSTSSTDTQYF.

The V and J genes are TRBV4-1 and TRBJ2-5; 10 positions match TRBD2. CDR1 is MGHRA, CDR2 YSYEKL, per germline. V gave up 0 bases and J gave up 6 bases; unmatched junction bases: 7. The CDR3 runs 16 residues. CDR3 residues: CASSQDPSGGVQTQYF. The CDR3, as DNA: TGCGCCAGCAGCCAAGATCCCAGCGGGGGGGTCCAGACCCAGTACTTC.